The 26 T cell receptor beta chains reported below all come from one sample, sequenced in a study of identical twins (dated by TCRdb to the mid-2010s). Libraries were built with 5' RACE. TCRdb shows the sequencer as Illumina HiSeq 2000. The public reads were quality trimmed at Q25 with fastp and then assembled into clones with MiXCR by TCRdb, keeping productive beta chains. Each CDR3 protein gets just one entry, which takes the most common genes and DNA from the rows behind it. This sample lists roughly 750,000 distinct CDR3 sequences; 20% to 25% were detected once. Jointly, the top ten make up 4.3% of the sample. The sample also formed part of further work on T cells expressing NK-cell markers.

Specimen: PBMCs. These receptors originate from a woman younger than 30 in good health.

This clonotype occurred a few times. The genes are TRBV7-9 and TRBJ2-3, with TRBD2 identical over 12 bases. Trimming removed 5 bases from V and 2 bases from J; junction bases left unmatched: 8. The CDR3 covers 17 residues. Germline V lookup: CDR1 SEHNR, CDR2 FQNEAQ (reference sequence). CDR3 loop: CASSPPGLAGITDTQYF. Here the CDR3 DNA reads TGTGCCAGCAGCCCACCGGGACTAGCGGGTATCACAGATACGCAGTATTTT.

This clonotype was observed a single time. The chain combines TRBV10-3 with TRBJ2-7; D ambiguous. The CDR3 is 16 amino acids. V was pared by 0 bases and J by 0 bases, with 12 bases between. In germline, CDR1 is ENHRY, CDR2 SYGVKD. The CDR3 here is CAISESLLESSYEQYF. DNA of the CDR3: TGTGCCATCAGTGAGTCGCTGTTAGAGAGCTCCTACGAGCAGTACTTC.

The chain couples TRBV13 to TRBJ2-2; possibly TRBD1 for D (8 bases). Germline V gene data show CDR1 as PRHDT and CDR2 as FYEKMQ (reference sequence). V was clipped by 5 bases and J by 6 bases, with 16 bases between them. This CDR3 is built from 15 residues. The CDR3 nucleotides are TGTGCCAGCAGCCAAAGACAGGGGAGGGCCGGGGAGCTGTTTTTT. Its translation is CASSQRQGRAGELFF.

The V gene is TRBV5-1, the J gene TRBJ2-5; 7 nucleotides agree with TRBD1. The ends lost 3 bases at V and 3 bases at J; junction bases unmatched: 8. The CDR3 is 15 residues long. Germline CDR1 and CDR2: SGHRS and YFSETQ. CDR3: CASSSGQRLEETQYF. CDR3 in DNA: TGCGCCAGCAGCTCGGGACAGAGATTAGAAGAGACCCAGTACTTC.

The J gene is TRBJ2-3, the V gene TRBV5-5, with D uncertain. The CDR3 sequence is 16 residues long. V was pared by 4 bases and J by 1 base, with 16 bases between. The germline V gene encodes CDR1 SGHKS and CDR2 YYEKEE (reference sequence). CDR3 sequence (DNA): TGTGCCAGCAGCCCTACTCAGAAGCAAGGCACAGATACGCAGTATTTT. Translating gives CASSPTQKQGTDTQYF. Variable domain in full (rest from reference TRBV5-5 and TRBJ2-3): DAGVTQSPTHLIKTRGQQVTLRCSPISGHKSVSWYQQVLGQGPQFIFQYYEKEERGRGNFPDRFSARQFPNYSSELNVNALLLGDSALYLCASSPTQKQGTDTQYFGPGTRLTVL.

This clonotype has just one count. The chain has TRBV20-1 and TRBJ2-7; perhaps D is TRBD1 or TRBD2 (6 bases each). In germline, CDR1 is DFQATT, CDR2 SNEGSKA (reference sequence). This CDR3 region has 16 residues. The ends were cut back, 5 bases at V and 4 bases at J, with 24 bases in the middle. CDR3 sequence reads: CSAGGFEAGQMYEQYF. Here the CDR3 DNA reads TGCAGTGCTGGCGGGTTCGAGGCGGGACAAATGTACGAGCAGTACTTC.

The chain carries TRBV7-9 and TRBJ1-1; 7 bases map to TRBD1. Germline V gives CDR1 SEHNR, CDR2 FQNEAQ (reference sequence). This CDR3 has 14 amino acids. V lost 5 bases to trimming and J lost 1 base; unmatched junction nucleotides: 4. The CDR3 sequence is CASSVGTANTEAFF. The CDR3 DNA reads as TGTGCCAGCAGCGTCGGGACAGCGAACACTGAAGCTTTCTTT.

This clonotype was detected a few times. The chain recombines TRBV6-4 with TRBJ1-1; D call uncertain. Trimming took 2 bases from V and 9 from J, leaving 10 bases between them. Germline V gives CDR1 MRHNA, CDR2 SNTAGT. The CDR3 totals 12 residues. The CDR3 nucleotides are TGTGCCAGCAGTGACCGGACGGGGAAAGCTTTCTTT. Its protein is CASSDRTGKAFF.

The chain has TRBV25-1 and TRBJ2-2, with 8 bases lining up with TRBD1. The CDR3 spans 14 residues. Germline lookup yields CDR1 MGHDK and CDR2 SYGVNS. With V trimmed by 10 bases and J by 0 bases, 4 bases remained unmatched. The CDR3 coding sequence is TGTGCCACCGAGACAGGGGCGAACACCGGGGAGCTGTTTTTT. Translating gives CATETGANTGELFF.

This rearrangement joins TRBV7-2 to TRBJ2-7; D unclear. The germline gives CDR1 SGHTA, CDR2 FQGNSA. CDR3 length: 11 residues. Trimming shortened V by 4 bases and J by 12 bases, and 13 bases separated the two germline ends. The CDR3 nucleotides are TGTGCCAGCAGCTGGGCTTCGGTACCGTACTTC. Its translation is CASSWASVPYF.

Only a few counts were recorded for this clonotype. This CDR3 reads CASSPRTSGRYEQYF. The CDR3 DNA reads TGTGCCAGCAGCCCCCGGACTAGCGGACGATACGAGCAGTACTTC. The chain carries TRBV13 and TRBJ2-7; 10 bases map to TRBD2. This CDR3 has 15 residues. In germline, CDR1 is PRHDT, CDR2 FYEKMQ (reference sequence). With V trimmed by 5 bases and J by 4 bases, 8 bases remained unmatched.

The chain employs TRBV27 and TRBJ1-2; tentative D call: TRBD1 (6 bases). V lost 5 bases and J lost 0, with 7 bases in between. CDR1 MNHEY and CDR2 SMNVEV come from the germline V gene (reference sequence). The CDR3 is made up of 13 amino acids. The CDR3 DNA sequence: TGTGCCAGCAGTAACAGGGCTAACTATGGCTACACCTTC. Protein sequence: CASSNRANYGYTF.

This clonotype showed up many times. The V and J genes are TRBV20-1 and TRBJ2-7; D possibly uses TRBD1 or TRBD2 (6 bases each). V was trimmed by 1 base and J by 6 bases, leaving 10 bases between them. Germline CDR1 DFQATT, CDR2 SNEGSKA (reference sequence). The CDR3 runs to 12 residues. The CDR3 sequence is CSARAQGLEQYF. In nucleotides, the CDR3 is TGCAGTGCTAGAGCACAGGGACTCGAGCAGTACTTC.

The rearrangement uses TRBV6-2 or TRBV6-3 and TRBJ2-1; TRBD2 aligns across 7 bases. Trimming took 2 bases from V and 7 from J; bases not matched to a gene: 8. From germline, CDR1 is MNHEY and CDR2 SVGEGT. The CDR3 extends over 15 amino acids. The CDR3 nucleotides read TGTGCCAGCAGTTACGTGGGAGGGCCGGGGAATGAGCAGTTCTTC. This codes for CASSYVGGPGNEQFF.

The chain employs TRBV4-3 and TRBJ1-1, with a weak D call TRBD1 (5 bases). CDR1 LGHNA and CDR2 YSLEER come from the germline V gene. V dropped 4 bases and J dropped 4 bases, with 10 bases sitting between them. This CDR3 comprises 13 residues. CDR3 coding DNA: TGCGCCAGCAGCCCATCCAGGGCCACTGAAGCTTTCTTT. Its translation is CASSPSRATEAFF.

This clonotype came up a few times. The chain couples TRBV4-2 to TRBJ2-7, with 10 bases lining up with TRBD1. The germline CDR1 and CDR2 sequences are LGHNA and YNFKEQ. The CDR3 totals 15 residues. With V trimmed by 2 bases and J by 5 bases, 6 bases remained unmatched. The CDR3: CASSQPGTGENEQYF. The CDR3 DNA is TGTGCCAGCAGCCAACCCGGGACAGGGGAAAACGAGCAGTACTTC.

The rearrangement uses TRBV2 and TRBJ2-7, with 9 bases matching TRBD1. V lost 4 bases and J lost 6; bases outside the gene matches: 7. Germline-derived CDR1 and CDR2 are SNHLY and FYNNEI. The CDR3 is 14 amino acids. The CDR3, as DNA: TGTGCCAGCAGTGTGGGGACAGGGTTCCGCGAGCAGTACTTC. Translating gives CASSVGTGFREQYF.

The V and J genes are TRBV20-1 and TRBJ2-5; D not certain. The V gene's germline CDR1 is DFQATT and CDR2 SNEGSKA (reference sequence). The CDR3 consists of 12 residues. Trimming stripped 1 base from V and 5 bases from J, with 8 bases between. The CDR3 nucleotides are TGCAGTGCTAGAGGCCCTCTCGAGACCCAGTACTTC. Its protein is CSARGPLETQYF.

This clonotype was counted at least ten times. V usage is TRBV7-2 and J usage is TRBJ2-2; no definite D call. Trimming cost V 0 bases and J 7 bases, with 6 bases left between them. Germline values: CDR1 SGHTA, CDR2 FQGNSA. This CDR3 is built from 13 residues. The chain's CDR3 is CASSLALHGELFF. The DNA for the CDR3 is TGTGCCAGCAGCTTAGCGCTTCACGGGGAGCTGTTTTTT.

Concerning this clonotype: A much larger clone differs from this one at a single base, so this may be a read error. The rearrangement links TRBV9 to TRBJ2-6; D not certain. This CDR3 has 15 residues. The germline gives CDR1 SGDLS, CDR2 YYNGEE. Here the CDR3 reads CASSVGGSAANVLTF. CDR3 DNA sequence: TGTGCCAGCAGCGTAGGGGGTTCTGCGGCCAACGTCCTGACTTTC.

Only a few counts were recorded for this clonotype. This chain joins TRBV6-4 and TRBJ2-2, with 9 positions matching TRBD2. After removal of 8 bases from V and 4 bases from J, the junction contained 8 bases not matched to a gene. CDR1 is MRHNA and CDR2 is SNTAGT in the germline V gene. CDR3 length: 15 residues. The CDR3 bases are TGTGCCAGCCCCCTTGCGGGGGGGCGCACCGGGGAGCTGTTTTTT. The encoded protein is CASPLAGGRTGELFF.

For this clonotype: It may be a read error: a sequence one base away is much more abundant. The chain employs TRBV5-1 and TRBJ1-1, with no clear D. The CDR3 sequence is 14 residues long. The V gene's germline CDR1 is SGHRS and CDR2 YFSETQ. CDR3 region: CAGSLSSRDTEAFF. CDR3 in DNA: TGCGCCGGCAGCTTGAGCAGTCGAGACACTGAAGCTTTCTTT.

The chain carries TRBV6-2 or TRBV6-3 and TRBJ2-1, with 10 positions matching TRBD2. Per germline, CDR1 MNHEY and CDR2 SVGEGT. V was clipped by 0 bases and J by 0 bases; unmatched bases: 5. The CDR3 runs 18 residues. The CDR3 protein is CASSYSILAGSSYNEQFF. The CDR3 DNA sequence: TGTGCCAGCAGTTACTCGATACTAGCGGGAAGCTCCTACAATGAGCAGTTCTTC.

This clonotype was seen only a few times. J is TRBJ2-5 and V is TRBV7-3, with TRBD2 identical over 10 bases. The CDR3 contains 15 residues. Trimming at V came to 2 bases and at J to 5 bases, leaving 5 bases not matched to a gene. Germline V gene sequence: CDR1 SGHTA, CDR2 FQGTGA. The CDR3 sequence: CASSLSAGGPETQYF. In DNA, the CDR3 is TGTGCCAGCAGCTTATCAGCGGGGGGGCCGGAGACCCAGTACTTC.

The chain has TRBV24-1 and TRBJ2-3; 9 bases agree with TRBD2. The V and J ends lost 6 bases and 2 bases, in that order; junction bases with no gene match: 2. The CDR3 is 14 amino acids. CDR1 KGHDR and CDR2 SFDVKD come from the germline V gene. CDR3 region: CATSSGRNTDTQYF. DNA for the CDR3: TGTGCCACCAGTAGCGGGAGGAACACAGATACGCAGTATTTT.

V gene TRBV7-8 combines with J gene TRBJ2-7; perhaps TRBD2 as D (5 bases). V was clipped by 2 bases and J by 6 bases, with 11 bases between them. Germline V gives CDR1 SGHVS, CDR2 FQNEAQ. The CDR3 totals 13 residues. The CDR3 loop reads CASSLQVEGEQYF. Written as DNA, the CDR3 is TGTGCCAGCAGCTTACAGGTCGAGGGCGAGCAGTACTTC.